This is a list of T cell receptor beta chains from one sample in a study of OX40 agonist ivuxolimab in advanced cancers. Generated by immunoSEQ multiplex PCR, the TCRdb table keeps only in-frame clones and is missing some. The sample contains over 60,000 clones, 75% to 90% of which appear only once. Sequencing used CD4+ or CD8+ T cells sorted from blood, obtained in a trial of the OX40 agonist ivuxolimab. The receptors here all came from an adult with an advanced solid tumor such as melanoma, head and neck, liver or kidney cancer. Both conserved end residues are part of each CDR3. A D gene is named only where the DNA matches it firmly. Size values are once, few and many counts, or a class for expanded clones, and some rows have none.

>.|TRBJ1-2|TRBV19|.
TGTGCCAGTAGCTGGAGGGAGGGCGGGTTCTATGGCTACACCTTC
CASSWREGGFYGYTF
>once|TRBJ2-7|TRBV18|TRBD2
TGTGCCAGCTCACCCGGACTAGCGGGGGGAGGCGAGCAGTACTTC
CASSPGLAGGGEQYF
>.|TRBJ2-7|TRBV11-2|.
TGTGCCAGCAGCTTAACTGGGGGAGGAGAGCAGTACTTC
CASSLTGGGEQYF
>once|TRBJ1-2|TRBV6-6|.
TGTGCCAGCCGGACGCGGGTTGGCTATGGCTACACCTTC
CASRTRVGYGYTF
>once|TRBJ1-2|TRBV19|TRBD1
TGTGCCAGTGCCCGTGACCGGGACAGGGGACCTTCACTGTATGGCTACACCTTC
CASARDRDRGPSLYGYTF
>.|TRBJ1-4|TRBV6-1|TRBD1
TGTGCCAGCAGTGAAGGACAGGGGGTTGAAAAACTGTTTTTT
CASSEGQGVEKLFF
>.|TRBJ2-3|TRBV5-1|.
TGCGCCAGCAGCCTGGGGGGGACAGGATCTAGCACAGATACGCAGTATTTT
CASSLGGTGSSTDTQYF
>.|TRBJ2-7|TRBV7-6|.
TGTGCCAGCAGCTTAGGCGGTCCCTACGAGCAGTACTTC
CASSLGGPYEQYF
>.|TRBJ2-7|TRBV7-2|TRBD2
TGTGCCAGCAGCTTAGCAGGGACTAGCGGGCTCTACGAGCAGTACTTC
CASSLAGTSGLYEQYF
>.|TRBJ2-3|TRBV6-1|.
TGTGCCAGCAAACCGGGACGGAACACAGATACGCAGTATTTT
CASKPGRNTDTQYF
>.|TRBJ2-3|TRBV2|.
TGTGCCAGCAGTGCTAGCACAGATACGCAGTATTTT
CASSASTDTQYF
>.|TRBJ1-4|TRBV6-5|.
TGTGCCAGCAGCGGGACTGTCGATGAAAAACTGTTTTTT
CASSGTVDEKLFF
>.|TRBJ1-6|TRBV7-9|TRBD1
TGTGCCAGCAGCTTAAACGCAGGGGGAAGTTCACCCCTCCACTTT
CASSLNAGGSSPLHF
>.|TRBJ2-7|TRBV19|TRBD2
TGTGCCAGTCGGGAGGCGGACTTAGCGGGGCCAGCCTACGAGCAGTACTTC
CASREADLAGPAYEQYF
>once|TRBJ1-2|TRBV6-5|.
TGTGCCAGCAGCCCGGGAGGGGGAGACTATGGCTACACCTTC
CASSPGGGDYGYTF
>.|TRBJ1-2|TRBV15|.
TGTGCCACCAGCAGAGACTTGGGGGCACTAGCTAACTATGGCTACACCTTC
CATSRDLGALANYGYTF
>.|TRBJ1-2|TRBV25-1|.
TGTGCCAGCAGTCCATCAGGGGAATATGGCTACACCTTC
CASSPSGEYGYTF
>.|TRBJ2-2|TRBV7-9|TRBD2
TGTGCCAGCAGCCTAGGCGGGGGAAACACCGGGGAGCTGTTTTTT
CASSLGGGNTGELFF
>.|TRBJ1-2|TRBV5-8|.
TGTGCCAGCAGCTTGGAGACAACTAACTATGGCTACACCTTC
CASSLETTNYGYTF
>.|TRBJ1-5|TRBV19|.
TGTGCCACGTCCGACCGGGGCAATCAGCCCCAGCATTTT
CATSDRGNQPQHF
>.|TRBJ1-5|TRBV2|.
TGTGCCAGCAGTGACAGGGGCGAACAGCCCCAGCATTTT
CASSDRGEQPQHF
>.|TRBJ1-5|TRBV27|TRBD1
TGTGCCAGCAGCGGAGGACAGGGTCATCAGCCCCAGCATTTT
CASSGGQGHQPQHF
>.|TRBJ1-1|TRBV6-1|.
TGTGCCAGCAGTGACTACACTGAAGCTTTCTTT
CASSDYTEAFF
>.|TRBJ1-2|TRBV2|.
TGTGCCAGCAAAGACAGGCCTCATGGCTACACCTTC
CASKDRPHGYTF
>.|TRBJ2-1|TRBV4-1|TRBD2
TGCGCCAGCAGCCAAGAATGGGGGGTGGGAGCGGGAGGTTTCAATGAGCAGTTCTTC
CASSQEWGVGAGGFNEQFF
>few|TRBJ1-1|TRBV5-1|.
TGCGCCAGCAGCTTCCGGGGCGAGGGCACTGAAGCTTTCTTT
CASSFRGEGTEAFF
>.|TRBJ2-2|TRBV6-1|TRBD1
TGTGCCAGCAGCATGTGGACAGGGGAAACCGGGGAGCTGTTTTTT
CASSMWTGETGELFF
>.|TRBJ1-5|TRBV2|TRBD1
TGTGCCAGCCGGCAGGGGGAAGTAAGCAATCAGCCCCAGCATTTT
CASRQGEVSNQPQHF
>.|TRBJ2-1|TRBV10-3|.
TGTGCCATCAGTGAGTCAGGGCTGAATGAGCAGTTCTTC
CAISESGLNEQFF
>.|TRBJ2-5|TRBV7-2|.
TGTGCCAGCAGCTTGGGCGGGGGCCCAGAAGAGACCCAGTACTTC
CASSLGGGPEETQYF
>.|TRBJ1-5|TRBV28|.
TGTGCCAGCAGTTTTCTCTTCGGGGGTGGCAATCAGCCCCAGCATTTT
CASSFLFGGGNQPQHF
>.|TRBJ2-7|TRBV10-2|TRBD1
TGCGCCAGCAACCCGGGACAGGGTGTCCACGAGCAGTACTTC
CASNPGQGVHEQYF
>few|TRBJ2-3|TRBV2|.
TGTGCCAGCAGTGAAATAGAGGATACGCAGTATTTT
CASSEIEDTQYF
>once|TRBJ2-7|TRBV11-2|TRBD1
TGTGCCAGCAGCTCGGACAGGGGTTACGAGCAGTACTTC
CASSSDRGYEQYF
>.|TRBJ2-2|TRBV19|.
TGTGCCAGTAGGTTCCAAGAACCCGGGGAGCTGTTTTTT
CASRFQEPGELFF
>.|TRBJ2-5|TRBV7-7|TRBD1
TGTGCTAGCAGCCCCGGACAGGGGGCGCGTATAGAGACCCAGTACTTC
CASSPGQGARIETQYF